The 20 T cell receptor beta chains below were found in one sample sequenced in a study of T cells in women clearing cervical HPV infection. Generated by immunoSEQ multiplex PCR, the TCRdb table keeps only in-frame clones and is missing some. This listing includes 40,000 or so clones. The sequenced sample was blood buffy coat. All receptors come from a woman aged 18 to 75 with a cervical HPV16 infection that either progressed to CIN3+ or cleared (not recorded which).

A remark on this clone: The read terminates 3 residues before the CDR3 end, so the remaining end is supplied by the germline J gene. The V and J genes are TRBV19 and TRBJ2-3; TRBD2 agrees at 11 bases. The V gene's germline CDR1 is LNHDA and CDR2 SQIVND (reference sequence). The CDR3 is made up of 17 amino acids. This CDR3 reads CASSFGGTSGSQETQYF. Partial CDR3 DNA: TGTGCCAGTAGTTTTGGGGGGACTAGCGGTTCTCAAGAGACG.

CDR3 residues: CSAKGLAAYQETQYF. The sequenced part of the CDR3 DNA is TGCAGTGCTAAGGGACTAGCGGCTTACCAAGAGACC. V and J are TRBV20-1 and TRBJ2-5; 11 bases fit TRBD2. The CDR3 goes on 3 residues after the read ends, and that part is filled in from the germline J gene. The CDR3 runs to 15 residues. V was pared by 4 bases and J by 0 bases, with 4 bases of the junction left unmatched. Germline assignment: CDR1 DFQATT and CDR2 SNEGSKA (reference sequence).

Comment on this clone: The read comes to an end 3 residues before the CDR3 does, leaving the germline J gene to fill in the end. The chain recombines TRBV4-2 with TRBJ2-7, with D possibly matching TRBD2 (5 bases). The CDR3 consists of 17 residues. From germline, CDR1 is LGHNA and CDR2 YNFKEQ. The germline V and J ends were trimmed by 3 bases and 0 bases, with 18 bases remaining between them. The CDR3 sequence is CASSQAGLSTYSYEQYF. The CDR3 DNA, read in part, is TGTGCCAGCAGCCAGGCCGGACTGTCTACCTACTCCTACGAG.

Turning to this clone: The CDR3 extends 3 residues past the end of the read, so its final part is completed from the germline J gene. V usage is TRBV2 and J usage is TRBJ2-3; TRBD2 aligns across 8 bases. CDR3 size: 13 residues. CDR1 and CDR2 from the germline V gene are SNHLY and FYNNEI. Trimming removed 10 bases from V and 3 bases from J; junction bases left unmatched: 6. The CDR3 bases that were read are TGTGCCACGGGACTAGAGGTAACAGATACG. Translation: CATGLEVTDT. The entire CDR3 sequence reads CATGLEVTDTQYF.

With regard to this clone: The read terminates 3 residues before the CDR3 end, so the remaining end is supplied by the germline J gene. This chain joins TRBV5-1 and TRBJ2-3; possibly TRBD1 for D (6 bases). The length of the CDR3 is 14 residues. With 4 bases removed from V and 0 bases from J, the gap between germline ends came to 9 bases. Germline CDR1 SGHRS, CDR2 YFSETQ. The part of the CDR3 DNA that was read is TGCGCCAGCAGCAACGGACAGAGCACAGATACG. It is translated as CASSNGQSTDT. The full CDR3 protein reads CASSNGQSTDTQYF.

Concerning this clone itself: The CDR3 extends 3 residues past the end of the read, so its final part is completed from the germline J gene. The chain links TRBV19 to TRBJ1-2; weak D call: TRBD1 (5 bases). This CDR3 has 13 amino acids. Per germline, CDR1 LNHDA and CDR2 SQIVND (reference sequence). The V and J ends lost 5 bases and 1 base respectively, with 8 bases between them. The covered CDR3 bases are TGTGCCAGTAGTGCGGACATTAACTATGGC. This codes for CASSADINYG. In full, the CDR3 reads CASSADINYGYTF.

As for this clone: The read ends 3 residues shy of where the CDR3 ends; the end is completed using the germline J gene. This chain links TRBV5-6 with TRBJ2-1; TRBD2 matches at 9 bases. After removal of 2 bases from V and 7 bases from J, the junction contained 4 bases not matched to a gene. The CDR3 contains 14 residues. Germline V gene sequence: CDR1 SGHDT, CDR2 YYEEEE. The sequenced part of the CDR3 DNA is TGTGCCAGCAGCTTTAGCGGGAGAATTAATGAG. Encoded protein: CASSFSGRINE. From start to end, the CDR3 is CASSFSGRINEQFF.

Remarks on this clone: Read sequence stops 3 residues before the CDR3 end, and the germline J gene provides the missing end. This chain connects TRBV19 to TRBJ2-2; 11 positions agree with TRBD2. Germline CDR1 reads LNHDA; CDR2 reads SQIVND (reference sequence). The CDR3 loop spans 16 amino acids. Partial CDR3 DNA: TGTGCCAGTAGTATGACAGGGCAAACTAGCGGGGGCACG. It translates to CASSMTGQTSGGT. The full CDR3 protein reads CASSMTGQTSGGTLFF.

In the case of this clone: Sequencing ends 3 residues short of the CDR3 end; the germline J gene provides the rest. The chain employs TRBV20-1 and TRBJ2-3; tentatively, D is TRBD2 (6 bases). V was trimmed by 3 bases and J by 1 base, leaving 8 bases between them. Per the germline V gene, CDR1 is DFQATT and CDR2 is SNEGSKA (reference sequence). CDR3 length: 13 residues. The sequenced CDR3 bases are TGCAGTGCTAGGGCTAGCGGCACAGATACG. Translation gives CSARASGTDT. The whole CDR3 reads CSARASGTDTQYF.

As regards this clone: The CDR3 end is not reached by the read, which stops 3 residues before it; the germline J gene fills it in. The chain combines TRBV30 with TRBJ2-7; D may be TRBD1 or TRBD2 (5 bases each). Looked up from germline, CDR1 is GTSNPN and CDR2 is SVGIG (reference sequence). The CDR3 covers 14 residues. Between the trimmed V and J ends, which lost 3 bases and 0 bases, there was a span of 12 bases. The CDR3 DNA, read in part, is TGTGCCTGGAGCGAGGGGTTGGGCTCCTACGAG. It codes for CAWSEGLGSYE. The CDR3 in full is CAWSEGLGSYEQYF.

Concerning this clone itself: Coverage ceases 3 residues before the CDR3 finishes, and the germline J gene fills in the end. This rearrangement joins TRBV20-1 to TRBJ1-1, with 7 bases that match TRBD1. The V and J ends lost 6 bases and 0 bases, in that order; junction bases with no gene match: 13. The CDR3 loop spans 16 amino acids. Per the germline V gene, CDR1 is DFQATT and CDR2 is SNEGSKA (reference sequence). The CDR3 bases that were read are TGCAGTGCACCGGCGCGGGGGGGACAGTTGAACACTGAA. Translating it yields CSAPARGGQLNTE. The complete CDR3 sequence is CSAPARGGQLNTEAFF.

Points on this clone: Read data end 3 residues before the CDR3 end; the end is taken from the germline J gene. The V call is TRBV7-6, the J call TRBJ1-6, with D tentatively TRBD1 (5 bases). Germline CDR1 SGHVS, CDR2 FNYEAQ. This CDR3 is built from 16 residues. Trimming cost V 5 bases and J 1 base, with 12 bases left between them. This chain's CDR3 is CASSLSEGSYNSPLHF. CDR3 DNA (partial): TGTGCCAGCAGCCTTTCGGAGGGGTCCTATAATTCACCC.

Comments on this clone: Read data end 3 residues before the CDR3 end; the end is taken from the germline J gene. The genes are TRBV7-8 and TRBJ1-2; D is ambiguous. The CDR3 loop spans 15 amino acids. The germline CDR1 and CDR2 sequences are SGHVS and FQNEAQ. This CDR3 reads CASSFSGRARNDYTF. The covered CDR3 bases are TGTGCCAGCAGCTTTAGCGGGAGGGCCCGCAATGAC.

Points on this clone: The read gets to within 3 residues of the CDR3 end, and the germline J gene fills in the rest. The rearrangement joins TRBV30 to TRBJ1-1; TRBD1 agrees at 9 bases. This CDR3 is 13 amino acids long. From germline, CDR1 is GTSNPN and CDR2 SVGIG (reference sequence). CDR3 in amino acids: CAWTQAGTGKAFF. CDR3 bases read: TGTGCCTGGACCCAAGCCGGGACAGGGAAA.

Worth noting for this clone: The missing CDR3 end, 3 residues past where the read stops, is filled in from the germline J gene. V gene TRBV6-1 combines with J gene TRBJ2-3, with TRBD2 identical over 7 bases. In germline, CDR1 is MNHNS, CDR2 SASEGT. The CDR3 has 17 residues. The sequenced CDR3 bases are TGTGCCAGCAGTGAATATCCCCCCAGGAGCGGGGAAGAGACG. Translating gives CASSEYPPRSGEET. The entire CDR3 sequence reads CASSEYPPRSGEETQYF.

Concerning this clone: The read is 3 residues too short to cover the CDR3 end, so that end is filled in from the germline J gene. The V call is TRBV19, the J call TRBJ1-1; the D is unclear. This CDR3 has 14 amino acids. Deletions cut 7 bases from V and 3 bases from J, with 15 bases between. Germline V gene lookup returns CDR1 LNHDA and CDR2 SQIVND (reference sequence). The DNA read from the CDR3 is TGTGCCAGTATGAGGACTTCTAAAGACACTGAA. As protein: CASMRTSKDTE. The CDR3 in its entirety is CASMRTSKDTEAFF.

As for this clone: The read falls 3 residues short of the CDR3 end, and the missing part is taken from the germline J gene. This rearrangement joins TRBV18 to TRBJ2-7, with 11 bases that match TRBD2. Germline assignment: CDR1 KGHSH and CDR2 LQKENI. With V trimmed by 3 bases and J by 4 bases, 8 bases remained unmatched. CDR3 length equals 16 residues. The CDR3 is CASSPSLTSGGYEQYF. The part of the CDR3 DNA that was read is TGTGCCAGCTCACCGAGTCTTACTAGCGGGGGTTACGAG.

For this clone: The missing CDR3 end, 3 residues past where the read stops, is filled in from the germline J gene. This rearrangement joins TRBV19 to TRBJ2-1, with 9 positions matching TRBD1. The germline V gene encodes CDR1 LNHDA and CDR2 SQIVND (reference sequence). V lost 6 bases, J lost 6 bases, and 9 bases stayed unmatched. The CDR3 is 15 residues long. The part of the CDR3 DNA that was read is TGTGCCAGTAGGAACGACGGGACAGGGTCCAATGAG. Translating it yields CASRNDGTGSNE. The full CDR3 protein reads CASRNDGTGSNEQFF. The full variable domain, its missing parts supplied by reference TRBV19 and TRBJ2-1, is DGGITQSPKYLFRKEGQNVTLSCEQNLNHDAMYWYRQDPGQGLRLIYYSQIVNDFQKGDIAEGYSVSREKKESFPLTVTSAQKNPTAFYLCASRNDGTGSNEQFFGPGTRLTVL.

As for this clone: The read halts 3 residues ahead of the CDR3 end, with the missing end drawn from the germline J gene. The chain joins TRBV7-2 to TRBJ2-5, with 8 bases identical to TRBD2. In germline, CDR1 is SGHTA, CDR2 FQGNSA. V was clipped by 4 bases and J by 1 base; unmatched bases: 5. There are 15 residues in the CDR3. CDR3 region: CASSSLRGGQETQYF. The CDR3 bases that were read are TGTGCCAGCAGCTCCCTACGGGGGGGCCAAGAGACC.

Incomplete CDR3 DNA: TGTGCCAGCTCAAAGGGGAAACAGCCC. Protein product: CASSKGKQP. The CDR3 in full is CASSKGKQPQHF. The chain recombines TRBV7-2 with TRBJ1-5; D is perhaps TRBD1 (5 bases). With the read ending 3 residues before the CDR3 end, the germline J gene is used to fill in that end. Germline-derived CDR1 and CDR2 are SGHTA and FQGNSA. This CDR3 region has 12 residues. The germline V and J ends were trimmed by 8 bases and 7 bases, with 12 bases remaining between them.